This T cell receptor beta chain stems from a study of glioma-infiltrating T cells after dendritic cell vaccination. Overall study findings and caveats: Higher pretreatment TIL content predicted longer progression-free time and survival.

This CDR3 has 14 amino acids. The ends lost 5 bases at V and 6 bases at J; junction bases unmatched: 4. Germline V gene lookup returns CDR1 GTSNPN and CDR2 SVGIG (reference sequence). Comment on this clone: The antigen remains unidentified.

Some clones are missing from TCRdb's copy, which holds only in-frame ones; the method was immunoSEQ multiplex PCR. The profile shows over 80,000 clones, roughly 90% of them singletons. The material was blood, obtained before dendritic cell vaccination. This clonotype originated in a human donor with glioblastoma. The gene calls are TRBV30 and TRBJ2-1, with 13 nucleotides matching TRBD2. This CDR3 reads CAWGTSGASNEQFF. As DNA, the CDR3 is TGTGCCTGGGGGACTAGCGGGGCTTCCAATGAGCAGTTCTTC.